A selection of T cell receptor beta chains follows, all from one sample in a study of blood T cell repertoires in COVID-19. Generated by immunoSEQ multiplex PCR, the TCRdb table keeps only in-frame clones and is missing some. The repertoire has fewer than 95,000 clones, around 90% of them found once; the top ten carry around 15%. Material for sequencing was peripheral blood. The origin of the receptors is a male donor with acute or convalescent COVID-19. Each CDR3 is given with its conserved first and last residue. A D gene is named only where the DNA matches it firmly. Size values are once, few and many counts, or a class for expanded clones, and some rows have none.

d_call clone_size cdr3_length j_call v_call cdr3_aa cdr3_nt
TRBD1 . 15 TRBJ1-1 TRBV7-9 CASSLYQGASSEAFF TGTGCCAGCAGCTTATACCAGGGGGCTAGTTCTGAAGCTTTCTTT
TRBD2 . 15 TRBJ2-7 TRBV7-2 CASSPSGGLPYEQYF TGTGCCAGCAGCCCTAGCGGGGGGCTACCCTACGAGCAGTACTTC
. . 15 TRBJ2-5 TRBV3-1/TRBV3-2 CASSQSAGSQETQYF TGTGCCAGCAGCCAATCAGCAGGGTCCCAAGAGACCCAGTACTTC
TRBD1 . 14 TRBJ1-1 TRBV18 CASSPGQGNTEAFF TGTGCCAGCTCACCAGGACAGGGGAACACTGAAGCTTTCTTT
. . 15 TRBJ1-1 TRBV19 CASSMVDGGSAEAFF TGTGCCAGTAGTATGGTGGACGGAGGGAGTGCTGAAGCTTTCTTT
TRBD1 . 15 TRBJ1-6 TRBV28 CASSSTGTDLESLHF TGTGCCAGCAGTTCAACCGGGACAGACCTTGAGTCCCTCCACTTT
TRBD1 . 14 TRBJ2-5 TRBV6-5 CASRPTGDSETQYF TGTGCCAGCAGACCGACAGGGGATTCGGAGACCCAGTACTTC
. . 16 TRBJ2-2 TRBV11-2 CASSLEMGQGTGELFF TGTGCCAGCAGCTTAGAAATGGGGCAGGGGACCGGGGAGCTGTTTTTT
. once 16 TRBJ2-1 TRBV9 CASSPWALAGRDEQFF TGTGCCAGCAGCCCATGGGCTCTTGCGGGGAGAGATGAGCAGTTCTTC
. . 16 TRBJ1-1 TRBV18 CASSPSSRQFGTEAFF TGTGCCAGCTCACCAAGTAGCCGTCAGTTTGGCACTGAAGCTTTCTTT
TRBD1 . 13 TRBJ1-2 TRBV19 CASSITGDYGYTF TGTGCCAGTAGTATTACAGGGGACTATGGCTACACCTTC